This TCR beta chain appears in the sequencing data of a study of shared clonotypes between healthy human individuals. The study's findings and limits: Genetic and exposure-history diversity was limited by the small donor number.

TCRdb's table, derived via immunoSEQ multiplex PCR, lists solely in-frame clones and lacks some. The sample shows roughly 86,000 clones, almost 70% of them seen only once. Germline V gene sequence: CDR1 SGHNT, CDR2 YYREEE (reference sequence). This CDR3 region has 16 residues. Losses at the gene ends were 4 bases for V and 0 bases for J; bases not matched to a gene: 9. Turning to this clone: The antigen is undetermined.

The chain employs TRBV5-4 and TRBJ2-7; 8 bases are a match to TRBD2. This receptor was taken from a man between 25 and 39 years old in good health. The sample consisted of memory CD8+ T cells sorted from blood. Described subset: CD45RO+ cells pooled with CCR7-negative TemRA cells. CDR3 nucleotides: TGTGCCAGCAGCACCACCGCCGGGACTAGCTCCTACGAGCAGTACTTC. Amino acids: CASSTTAGTSSYEQYF.